One sample yielded the 16 T cell receptor beta chains listed below, sequenced in a study of blood T cell repertoires in COVID-19. Data came from immunoSEQ multiplex PCR; TCRdb stores just in-frame clones and leaves some out. The data show roughly 100,000 clones, about 80% seen once. The sample was peripheral blood. Every receptor here comes from a man aged 65-85 years with acute or convalescent COVID-19.

This clone was found once. The genes are TRBV7-9 and TRBJ1-1; 9 bases align to TRBD1. The germline V gene encodes CDR1 SEHNR and CDR2 FQNEAQ (reference sequence). This CDR3 is built from 15 residues. After removal of 5 bases from V and 5 bases from J, the junction contained 9 bases not matched to a gene. The CDR3: CASSTWTGAVTEAFF. The CDR3 region has the DNA TGTGCCAGCAGCACCTGGACAGGGGCGGTGACTGAAGCTTTCTTT. Full variable domain (outside the CDR3, taken from reference TRBV7-9 and TRBJ1-1): DTGVSQNPRHKITKRGQNVTFRCDPISEHNRLYWYRQTLGQGPEFLTYFQNEAQLEKSRLLSDRFSAERPKGSFSTLEIQRTEQGDSAMYLCASSTWTGAVTEAFFGQGTRLTVV.

The V and J genes are TRBV29-1 and TRBJ1-2; TRBD1 matches at 10 bases. J gave up 4 bases and V 3 bases, and 8 bases lay outside the gene matches. This CDR3 spans 15 amino acids. Germline CDR1 SQVTM, CDR2 ANQGSEA. CDR3 nucleotide sequence: TGCAGCGTTGATGGAAGGGACAGGGGCGCCTATGGCTACACCTTC. As protein: CSVDGRDRGAYGYTF.

V is TRBV7-9 and J is TRBJ1-6; 8 nucleotides match TRBD1. V was pared by 4 bases and J by 7 bases, with 3 bases of the junction left unmatched. Germline V gene sequence: CDR1 SEHNR, CDR2 FQNEAQ (reference sequence). The length of the CDR3 is 14 residues. The CDR3: CASSSQGANSPLHF. As DNA, the CDR3 is TGTGCCAGCAGCTCCCAGGGGGCGAATTCACCCCTCCACTTT.

As to this clone: Since no conserved phenylalanine or tryptophan closes the CDR3, a read error is the likely cause. The J gene is TRBJ1-2, the V gene TRBV5-6, with 10 bases matching TRBD1. This CDR3 has 15 residues. Germline values: CDR1 SGHDT, CDR2 YYEEEE. V gave up 4 bases and J gave up 2 bases; unmatched junction bases: 5. The CDR3 DNA reads TGTGCCAGCAGCCGCCGGGACAGGGGAAACTATGGCTACACCCTC. It is translated as CASSRRDRGNYGYTL.

The genes are TRBV19 and TRBJ2-2; TRBD2 matches 8 bases. Germline values: CDR1 LNHDA, CDR2 SQIVND (reference sequence). The length of the CDR3 is 16 residues. V was clipped by 7 bases and J by 6 bases; unmatched bases: 13. CDR3 sequence (DNA): TGTGCCAGTACCTCTCGAGGGAGCGGGAGATCCGGGGAGCTGTTTTTT. Encoded protein: CASTSRGSGRSGELFF.

V usage is TRBV4-1 and J usage is TRBJ1-1; D unresolved. V dropped 1 base and J dropped 7 bases, with 16 bases sitting between them. The germline gives CDR1 MGHRA, CDR2 YSYEKL. The CDR3 totals 15 residues. CDR3 protein: CASSQVGGRKDEAFF. The DNA for the CDR3 is TGCGCCAGCAGCCAAGTTGGAGGGAGGAAGGATGAAGCTTTCTTT.

This chain links TRBV6-5 with TRBJ2-5; TRBD2 agrees at 7 bases. Unmatched junction bases numbered 1, after V lost 2 bases and J lost 1 base. This CDR3 region has 14 residues. CDR1 and CDR2 (germline): MNHEY, SVGAGI. CDR3 coding DNA: TGTGCCAGCAGTTACGGGGGGGGCCAAGAGACCCAGTACTTC. Its translation is CASSYGGGQETQYF.

This clone was counted a few times. The V gene is TRBV5-4, the J gene TRBJ1-2; D not resolved. Per germline, CDR1 SGHNT and CDR2 YYREEE (reference sequence). Trimming cost V 7 bases and J 0 bases, with 16 bases left between them. This CDR3 region has 15 residues. The CDR3 DNA follows: TGTGCCAGCCTCTCATTGGACTCAGCTAACTATGGCTACACCTTC. Protein: CASLSLDSANYGYTF.

The V call is TRBV5-5, the J call TRBJ2-7; D is perhaps TRBD1 (5 bases). CDR3 length: 16 amino acids. Germline V CDR1 and CDR2: SGHKS, YYEKEE (reference sequence). The V end was cut by 4 bases, the J end by 0 bases, with 17 bases between. CDR3 loop: CASSVRAGLRSYEQYF. CDR3 bases: TGTGCCAGCAGCGTACGTGCAGGGTTACGCTCCTACGAGCAGTACTTC.

The chain employs TRBV18 and TRBJ2-1, with TRBD2 as a possible D gene (6 bases). The ends were cut back, 3 bases at V and 6 bases at J, with 21 bases in the middle. There are 17 residues in the CDR3. CDR1 KGHSH and CDR2 LQKENI come from the germline V gene. In DNA, the CDR3 is TGTGCCAGCTCACCTACTCGACGGGGGTCTGGTGCCAATGAGCAGTTCTTC. As protein: CASSPTRRGSGANEQFF.

The chain has TRBV7-2 and TRBJ2-3; TRBD1 agrees at 10 bases. Germline-derived CDR1 and CDR2 are SGHTA and FQGNSA. The CDR3 covers 16 residues. Losses at the gene ends were 5 bases for V and 3 bases for J; bases not matched to a gene: 8. The CDR3 loop reads CASSRTRDRGTDTQYF. The CDR3 DNA is TGTGCCAGCAGCAGAACCCGGGACAGGGGTACAGATACGCAGTATTTT.

The chain is built from TRBV29-1 and TRBJ1-2; TRBD1 is a possible D gene (5 bases). Germline V CDR1 and CDR2: SQVTM, ANQGSEA. The CDR3 loop spans 15 amino acids. V was trimmed by 0 bases and J by 0 bases, leaving 11 bases between them. The CDR3 DNA reads TGCAGCGTTGAAGATCCCCACAGGACTAACTATGGCTACACCTTC. Its protein product is CSVEDPHRTNYGYTF. The full variable domain, completed using reference TRBV29-1 and TRBJ1-2, is SAVISQKPSRDICQRGTSLTIQCQVDSQVTMMFWYRQQPGQSLTLIATANQGSEATYESGFVIDKFPISRPNLTFSTLTVSNMSPEDSSIYLCSVEDPHRTNYGYTFGSGTRLTVV.

This clone was found once. The chain uses TRBV18 and TRBJ2-2; 9 bases agree with TRBD1. The germline CDR1 and CDR2 sequences are KGHSH and LQKENI. V gave up 2 bases and J gave up 2 bases; unmatched junction bases: 3. This CDR3 is 16 amino acids long. CDR3 sequence reads: CASSPNRGLNTGELFF. CDR3 sequence (DNA): TGTGCCAGCTCACCAAACAGGGGGCTTAACACCGGGGAGCTGTTTTTT. The complete variable domain, with remaining parts taken from reference TRBV18 and TRBJ2-2, reads NAGVMQNPRHLVRRRGQEARLRCSPMKGHSHVYWYRQLPEEGLKFMVYLQKENIIDESGMPKERFSAEFPKEGPSILRIQQVVRGDSAAYFCASSPNRGLNTGELFFGEGSRLTVL.

This clone was found a few times. V and J are TRBV5-5 and TRBJ2-3, with D unclear. This CDR3 is built from 15 residues. Germline V gene data show CDR1 as SGHKS and CDR2 as YYEKEE (reference sequence). Trimming pared 2 bases from V and 0 bases from J, leaving 10 bases between. The CDR3 protein is CASSLYSASTDTQYF. The CDR3 bases are TGTGCCAGCAGCTTATACAGTGCTAGCACAGATACGCAGTATTTT.

The chain couples TRBV29-1 to TRBJ2-2, with D perhaps TRBD2 (6 bases). The CDR3 covers 14 residues. Germline V gene sequence: CDR1 SQVTM, CDR2 ANQGSEA. V shed 3 bases and J shed 1 base, with 9 bases lying between them. The CDR3 reads CSVDRGWNTGELFF. CDR3 nucleotides: TGCAGCGTTGACCGGGGGTGGAACACCGGGGAGCTGTTTTTT.

The chain combines TRBV5-8 with TRBJ2-5; D gene uncertain. Germline V CDR1 and CDR2: SGHTS, YDEGEE. The V end lost 1 base, the J end lost 4 bases, and 8 bases lay between the germline ends. This CDR3 contains 13 residues. The CDR3 spells CASSLLPPETQYF. Here the CDR3 DNA reads TGTGCCAGCAGCTTGCTTCCCCCAGAGACCCAGTACTTC.